This TCR beta chain was sequenced in a study of PD-1 blockade in classical Hodgkin lymphoma. Study-wide results and caveats: Those achieving complete response showed baseline diversity like newly diagnosed patients. Reported baseline diversity: healthy donors highest, relapsed/refractory patients lowest.

With 6 bases removed from V and 8 bases from J, the gap between germline ends came to 19 bases. Germline loops: CDR1 MNHNY, CDR2 SVGAGI (reference sequence). This CDR3 contains 14 residues. Following autologous stem cell transplantation, relapse occurred in every patient, and exposure to brentuximab vedotin varied. The table came from immunoSEQ multiplex PCR; TCRdb's copy has only in-frame clones and leaves some out. Altogether roughly 150,000 clones are present, less than 80% being singletons, with the ten largest covering roughly a tenth. On this clone itself: As yet, its antigen is unknown.

The sequence came from a human donor with classical Hodgkin lymphoma. The sample was peripheral blood mononuclear cells (PBMCs), taken before the second cycle of nivolumab. The chain employs TRBV6-6 and TRBJ1-2, with D perhaps matching TRBD1 (5 bases). CDR3 nucleotide sequence: TGTGCCAGCAGCTCCGGAGGGGAGGGACGAGGCTACACCTTC. This encodes CASSSGGEGRGYTF.